This TCR beta chain derives from a study of blood T cell repertoires in COVID-19. Study-wide context: Samples came from the United States, Italy and Spain, spanning acute and convalescent COVID-19. T cells, B-cell-depleted T cells, or PBMCs supplied cDNA or gDNA.

As handled by the study authors: Scientists estimated how many nucleated cells there were by amplifying reference gene primers. Using immunoSEQ multiplex PCR, the repertoire was profiled, and TCRdb retains in-frame clones only, with some absent. The V and J calls and clone size are taken from that table; D and trimming were inferred from the DNA. The sample consists of around 100,000 clones, 89% of them appearing once. In germline, CDR1 is KGHDR, CDR2 SFDVKD. Trimming pared 5 bases from V and 4 bases from J, leaving 10 bases between. This CDR3 contains 14 residues. The rearrangement uses TRBV24-1 and TRBJ2-2; tentative D call: TRBD1 (7 bases). Sample: peripheral blood. This sequence was found in a woman in her sixties with acute or convalescent COVID-19. CDR3 nucleotide sequence: TGTGCCACCAGTGGCGGGACAGTCACCGGGGAGCTGTTTTTT. Its translation is CATSGGTVTGELFF.